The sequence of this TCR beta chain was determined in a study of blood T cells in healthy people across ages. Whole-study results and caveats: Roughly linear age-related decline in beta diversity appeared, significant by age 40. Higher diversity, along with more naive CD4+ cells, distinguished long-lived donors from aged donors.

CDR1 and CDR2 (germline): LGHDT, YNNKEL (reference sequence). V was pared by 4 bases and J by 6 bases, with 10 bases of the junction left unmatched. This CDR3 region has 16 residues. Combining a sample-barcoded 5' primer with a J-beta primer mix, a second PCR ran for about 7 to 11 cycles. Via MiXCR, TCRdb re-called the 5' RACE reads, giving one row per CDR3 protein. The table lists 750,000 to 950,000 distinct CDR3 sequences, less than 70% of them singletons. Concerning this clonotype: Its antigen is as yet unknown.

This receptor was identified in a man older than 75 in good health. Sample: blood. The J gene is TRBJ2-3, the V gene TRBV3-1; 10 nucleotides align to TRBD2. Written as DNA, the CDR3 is TGTGCCAGCAGCCCCGGGACTAGCGAGAGTCGGGATACGCAGTATTTT. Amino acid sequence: CASSPGTSESRDTQYF.